This TCR beta chain was captured in a study of coeliac disease. Study conclusions and caveats: In active celiac disease, intraepithelial and lamina propria TRB and TRG repertoires were less clonal than controls.

The repertoire was sequenced with immunoSEQ multiplex PCR; TCRdb's copy has only in-frame clones and lacks some. The sample lists 3,500 to 5,000 clones; roughly two thirds were seen once. Germline V lookup: CDR1 SGHVS, CDR2 FNYEAQ. The CDR3 is made up of 14 amino acids. The ends lost 5 bases at V and 2 bases at J; junction bases unmatched: 3. Worth noting for this clone: Its antigen is as yet unknown.

The TCR originated in a woman between 18 and 29 years old with active celiac disease. The rearrangement joins TRBV7-6 to TRBJ1-3; TRBD1 matches at 7 bases. Sequenced material: intraepithelial lymphocytes from the gut. This CDR3 reads CASSGGQAGNTIYF. CDR3 in DNA: TGTGCCAGCAGCGGAGGACAGGCTGGAAACACCATATATTTT.